One sample yielded the 26 T cell receptor beta chains listed below, sequenced in a study of T-cell memory formation after mild COVID-19. TCRdb fed the 5' RACE reads into MiXCR, producing one record per CDR3 protein. There are 90,000 to 120,000 distinct CDR3 sequences in the sample; 15% to 20% occur only once, and about 6% lies in the top ten. The material sequenced was PBMCs or a T cell subset sorted from them (not recorded which). These receptor sequences come from a man between 18 and 35 years old who had mild COVID-19 (a few samples of this study predate the infection). Cell type and time point are not known.

V and J are TRBV7-8 and TRBJ2-1; unclear D gene. The germline gives CDR1 SGHVS, CDR2 FQNEAQ. The CDR3 sequence is 13 residues long. V was clipped by 1 base and J by 8 bases, with 9 bases between them. The DNA for the CDR3 is TGTGCCAGCAGCTTAGTGCAAGACGATGAGCAGTTCTTC. Amino acids: CASSLVQDDEQFF.

This clonotype was recorded a few times. V usage is TRBV12-3 or TRBV12-4 and J usage is TRBJ2-7, with a weak D call TRBD2 (6 bases). The CDR3 has 12 residues. Trimming left V 11 bases short and J 6 bases short, with 17 bases between. CDR3 DNA: TGTGCCGTTCCGGCGGGGAGCAGCGAGCAGTACGTC. It translates to CAVPAGSSEQYV.

This clonotype was detected ten times or more. V is TRBV12-3 or TRBV12-4 and J is TRBJ2-1, with TRBD2 matching over 10 bases. This CDR3 spans 14 amino acids. V was pared by 7 bases and J by 5 bases, with 5 bases of the junction left unmatched. The CDR3 DNA reads TGTGCCAGCACCCTAGCGGGGGCCAACAATGAGCAGTTCTTC. Translated, it gives CASTLAGANNEQFF.

The CDR3 protein is CAISESPGLAGGVNEQFF. The CDR3 bases are TGTGCCATCAGTGAGTCTCCGGGACTAGCGGGGGGAGTAAATGAGCAGTTCTTC. V is TRBV10-3 and J is TRBJ2-1, with TRBD2 identical over 15 bases. With V trimmed by 0 bases and J by 7 bases, 7 bases remained unmatched. Germline assignment: CDR1 ENHRY and CDR2 SYGVKD. CDR3 length equals 18 residues.

This clonotype was recorded many times. V gene TRBV24-1 combines with J gene TRBJ2-3; no clear D. The ends were cut back, 4 bases at V and 0 bases at J, with 4 bases in the middle. CDR3 size: 13 residues. Germline assignment: CDR1 KGHDR and CDR2 SFDVKD. CDR3 sequence (DNA): TGTGCCACCAGTGAAGCTAGCACAGATACGCAGTATTTT. This gives the protein CATSEASTDTQYF.

This clonotype was detected only a few times. This sequence joins TRBV6-5 and TRBJ2-2; 12 nucleotides match TRBD2. V shed 4 bases, J shed 7 bases, and the junction held 4 bases outside the gene matches. The CDR3 is 15 amino acids. Germline V gene sequence: CDR1 MNHEY, CDR2 SVGAGI. CDR3 in DNA: TGTGCCAGCAGTTCTAGCGGGGGGGCCCGCGGGGAGCTGTTTTTT. Its protein product is CASSSSGGARGELFF.

This chain joins TRBV4-3 and TRBJ1-2, with 7 bases lining up with TRBD1. V trimming: 7 bases; J trimming: 7 bases; junction bases outside the gene matches: 6. CDR1 is LGHNA, CDR2 YSLEER, per germline. This CDR3 contains 12 residues. The CDR3 region has the DNA TGCGCCAGCAACAGGGGCACCGGTGGCTACACCTTC. As protein: CASNRGTGGYTF.

The chain's CDR3 is CASSGGNPQETQYF. CDR3 nucleotide sequence: TGCGCCAGCAGCGGAGGGAACCCCCAAGAGACCCAGTACTTC. The V and J genes are TRBV5-1 and TRBJ2-5, with D perhaps TRBD2 (6 bases). CDR3 size: 14 residues. CDR1 and CDR2 (germline): SGHRS, YFSETQ. V lost 4 bases, J lost 1 base, and 11 bases lay in between.

In its sample, this clonotype was seen a few times. This chain connects TRBV6-5 to TRBJ2-2, with TRBD1 identical over 8 bases. Germline V gene data show CDR1 as MNHEY and CDR2 as SVGAGI. CDR3 length: 13 residues. V shed 6 bases and J 6 bases; nucleotides not matched to a gene: 3. The CDR3 reads CASRSGGSGELFF. CDR3 in DNA: TGTGCCAGCAGGTCAGGGGGCTCCGGGGAGCTGTTTTTT.

Only a few counts were recorded for this clonotype. The genes are TRBV12-3 or TRBV12-4 and TRBJ2-3; D perhaps matches TRBD1 (7 bases). This CDR3 has 17 residues. The germline V and J ends were trimmed by 0 bases and 5 bases, with 18 bases remaining between them. In DNA form, the CDR3 reads TGTGCCAGCAGTTTAGCGGGAGGCGGGCAGGGGGGAGATACGCAGTATTTT. Protein sequence: CASSLAGGGQGGDTQYF.

This clonotype occurred a few times. The chain combines TRBV12-3 or TRBV12-4 with TRBJ2-3; TRBD1 matches at 7 bases. V shed 3 bases, J shed 0 bases, and the junction held 15 bases outside the gene matches. The CDR3 sequence is 19 residues long. The CDR3 DNA follows: TGTGCCAGCAGTTTCCGAAGACAGGGCCTAGGAAGTAGCACAGATACGCAGTATTTT. This codes for CASSFRRQGLGSSTDTQYF.

In its sample, this clonotype was seen a few times. The J gene is TRBJ2-4, the V gene TRBV12-3 or TRBV12-4; TRBD1 matches at 9 bases. Trimming cost V 7 bases and J 5 bases; bases outside gene matches: 6. This CDR3 region has 14 residues. CDR3 loop: CASTRRTGENIQYF. The CDR3 DNA reads TGTGCCAGCACTCGCCGGACAGGGGAAAACATTCAGTACTTC.

The genes are TRBV6-5 and TRBJ2-2; tentatively, D is TRBD1 (6 bases). Trimming removed 0 bases from V and 0 bases from J, with 20 bases in between. Germline V gives CDR1 MNHEY, CDR2 SVGAGI. There are 20 residues in the CDR3. The CDR3 here is CASSYSMVLYRVTNTGELFF. CDR3 bases: TGTGCCAGCAGTTACTCGATGGTCCTGTACAGGGTTACGAACACCGGGGAGCTGTTTTTT.

This clonotype showed up just once. This sequence joins TRBV21-1 and TRBJ2-1; TRBD2, as called in the table, went unchecked against the DNA. TRBV21-1 corresponds to a pseudogene. This CDR3 region has 16 residues. The CDR3 bases are TGTGCCAGCAGCAAAGAAGGGAGAAGATGTTCCAATGAGCAGTTCTTC. This sequence encodes CASSKEGRRCSNEQFF.

V gene TRBV7-9 combines with J gene TRBJ2-3; TRBD2 matches at 9 bases. The J segment lost 6 bases and the V segment lost 5 bases, leaving 9 bases of the junction unmatched. This CDR3 comprises 15 residues. From germline, CDR1 is SEHNR and CDR2 FQNEAQ (reference sequence). The CDR3 DNA follows: TGTGCCAGCAGCCCCCGGACTAGCGCCTTGGATACGCAGTATTTT. This translates into CASSPRTSALDTQYF.

This clonotype has only a few counts. The chain is built from TRBV6-5 and TRBJ2-2; TRBD1 might be the D (5 bases). V was shortened by 0 bases and J by 7 bases, with 9 bases between the two germline ends. The CDR3 is 14 amino acids. The germline gives CDR1 MNHEY, CDR2 SVGAGI. DNA for the CDR3: TGTGCCAGCAGTTACTCTGGGGCTGTCGGGGAGCTGTTTTTT. Its translation is CASSYSGAVGELFF.

The chain combines TRBV18 with TRBJ1-1, with D possibly matching TRBD1 (6 bases). The CDR3 runs 14 residues. The germline V gene has CDR1 KGHSH and CDR2 LQKENI. V gave up 4 bases and J gave up 5 bases, with 14 bases separating them. The chain's CDR3 is CASSRGRGETEAFF. The CDR3 bases are TGTGCCAGCTCACGGGGCAGGGGAGAAACTGAAGCTTTCTTT.

The table lists this clonotype with many counts. This chain joins TRBV4-2 and TRBJ2-2; D gene uncertain. V gave up 1 base and J gave up 6 bases, with 6 bases separating them. Germline V gene lookup returns CDR1 LGHNA and CDR2 YNFKEQ. This CDR3 contains 13 residues. DNA for the CDR3: TGTGCCAGCAGCCAAGTAGGGTCCGGGGAGCTGTTTTTT. Its protein is CASSQVGSGELFF.

The chain recombines TRBV4-3 with TRBJ2-3; possibly TRBD2 for D (6 bases). Germline values: CDR1 LGHNA, CDR2 YSLEER. The V and J ends lost 4 bases and 4 bases respectively, with 21 bases between them. The CDR3 loop spans 17 amino acids. Written as DNA, the CDR3 is TGCGCCAGCAGCCCCAAGGAGGCGACTAGTCAGGCAGATACGCAGTATTTT. Its translation: CASSPKEATSQADTQYF.

The chain uses TRBV28 and TRBJ1-5; no firm D call. V was trimmed by 7 bases and J by 10 bases, leaving 20 bases between them. Germline values: CDR1 MDHEN, CDR2 SYDVKM. The CDR3 runs to 14 residues. The CDR3 protein is CASIPYGVLLPQHF. The DNA of the CDR3 is TGTGCCAGCATCCCCTACGGGGTCCTTCTACCCCAGCATTTT.

This clonotype has a count of ten or more. The chain uses TRBV20-1 and TRBJ1-2; no definite D call. The CDR3 totals 13 residues. The germline V gene has CDR1 DFQATT and CDR2 SNEGSKA (reference sequence). V was cut by 2 bases and J by 7 bases, with 14 bases left in between. CDR3 protein: CSARQVGSSGYTF. DNA of the CDR3: TGCAGTGCTAGACAGGTGGGCTCCTCTGGCTACACCTTC.

Only a few counts were recorded for this clonotype. The chain has TRBV5-1 and TRBJ2-1, with unresolved D. CDR1 is SGHRS, CDR2 YFSETQ, per germline. Trimming left V 0 bases short and J 2 bases short, with 12 bases between. This CDR3 contains 16 residues. The CDR3 nucleotides read TGCGCCAGCAGCTTGGTGGGCCAGGCCACCTACAATGAGCAGTTCTTC. Translation gives CASSLVGQATYNEQFF.

This clonotype was observed many times. V usage is TRBV5-1 and J usage is TRBJ2-2; D is perhaps TRBD2 (5 bases). In germline, CDR1 is SGHRS, CDR2 YFSETQ. V was trimmed by 0 bases and J by 0 bases, leaving 9 bases between them. The CDR3 is 16 amino acids. The CDR3 protein is CASSLEVGANTGELFF. The CDR3 DNA reads as TGCGCCAGCAGCTTGGAGGTCGGGGCGAACACCGGGGAGCTGTTTTTT. The full variable domain, rest sourced from reference TRBV5-1 and TRBJ2-2, is KAGVTQTPRYLIKTRGQQVTLSCSPISGHRSVSWYQQTPGQGLQFLFEYFSETQRNKGNFPGRFSGRQFSNSRSEMNVSTLELGDSALYLCASSLEVGANTGELFFGEGSRLTVL.

Only a few counts were recorded for this clonotype. The rearrangement uses TRBV28 and TRBJ2-3; maybe TRBD1 (6 bases). The CDR3 runs 14 residues. Germline V gives CDR1 MDHEN, CDR2 SYDVKM. V lost 5 bases and J 2 bases, leaving 11 bases between the germline ends. The CDR3 bases are TGTGCCAGCAGTACCACAGGGACCACAGATACGCAGTATTTT. This translates into CASSTTGTTDTQYF. Filled out from reference TRBV28 and TRBJ2-3, the complete variable domain reads DVKVTQSSRYLVKRTGEKVFLECVQDMDHENMFWYRQDPGLGLRLIYFSYDVKMKEKGDIPEGYSVSREKKERFSLILESASTNQTSMYLCASSTTGTTDTQYFGPGTRLTVL.

This chain links TRBV20-1 with TRBJ1-5, with TRBD1 matching over 11 bases. Trimming cost V 0 bases and J 7 bases; bases outside gene matches: 5. Looked up from germline, CDR1 is DFQATT and CDR2 is SNEGSKA (reference sequence). The CDR3 has 15 residues. DNA for the CDR3: TGCAGTGCTAGAGAAGGACAGGGGGCAGGACAGCCCCAGCATTTT. It is translated as CSAREGQGAGQPQHF.

This clonotype occurred a few times. This chain uses TRBV21-1 with TRBJ2-1; no check of the table's D call, TRBD1, against the DNA was made. TRBV21-1 is noted as a pseudogene. The CDR3 extends over 22 amino acids. The CDR3 region is CASSKPPAVSSRWGSSYNEQFF. As DNA, the CDR3 is TGTGCCAGCAGCAAGCCGCCCGCGGTCAGTAGCAGGTGGGGGAGCTCCTACAATGAGCAGTTCTTC.